This note documents a single T cell receptor (beta chain) sequence. Some clones are missing from TCRdb's copy, which holds only in-frame ones; the method was immunoSEQ multiplex PCR. Of fewer than 3 million clones listed, less than 95% are singletons. These data originate in a study of shared clonotypes between healthy human individuals. With 5 bases removed from V and 1 base from J, the gap between germline ends came to 12 bases. Germline lookup yields CDR1 SGHTA and CDR2 FQGTGA. This CDR3 is 15 amino acids long. V usage is TRBV7-3 and J usage is TRBJ2-1, with D unresolved. Specimen: naive CD4+ T cells from PBMCs. Indicated subset: CD45RA+ positively selected. This TCR was recovered from a man between 18 and 35 years old in good health. Some clones in this sample may be carry-over from other donors' samples. The CDR3 loop reads CASSVQGLSYNEQFF. DNA for the CDR3: TGTGCCAGCAGCGTACAAGGGTTGTCCTACAATGAGCAGTTCTTC.